Sequencing of this T cell receptor (beta chain) was carried out in a study of blood T cell repertoires in COVID-19. Overall study context: Donors in the United States, Italy and Spain gave samples during acute or convalescent COVID-19. In each case, the material was cDNA or gDNA derived from T cells, B-cell-depleted T cells, or PBMCs.

Per the authors' pipeline: Nucleated cell counts were estimated from reference gene primer amplification. Generated by immunoSEQ multiplex PCR, the TCRdb table keeps only in-frame clones and is missing some. That table furnishes V, J and clone size, whereas the DNA furnished D and trimming. The repertoire consists of 120,000 to 150,000 clones, with roughly 82% occurring once and the leading ten covering approximately 16%. The CDR3 is 16 amino acids. Germline CDR1 reads SGHKS; CDR2 reads YYEKEE (reference sequence). J lost 3 bases, V lost 4 bases, and 8 bases had no gene match. The gene calls are TRBV5-5 and TRBJ2-2, with 8 positions matching TRBD1. The sequenced sample consisted of peripheral blood. This TCR came from a human donor with acute or convalescent COVID-19. The donor label of this sample is uncertain. The CDR3 is CASSPATGEYTGELFF. CDR3 coding DNA: TGTGCCAGCAGCCCCGCGACAGGGGAGTACACCGGGGAGCTGTTTTTT.